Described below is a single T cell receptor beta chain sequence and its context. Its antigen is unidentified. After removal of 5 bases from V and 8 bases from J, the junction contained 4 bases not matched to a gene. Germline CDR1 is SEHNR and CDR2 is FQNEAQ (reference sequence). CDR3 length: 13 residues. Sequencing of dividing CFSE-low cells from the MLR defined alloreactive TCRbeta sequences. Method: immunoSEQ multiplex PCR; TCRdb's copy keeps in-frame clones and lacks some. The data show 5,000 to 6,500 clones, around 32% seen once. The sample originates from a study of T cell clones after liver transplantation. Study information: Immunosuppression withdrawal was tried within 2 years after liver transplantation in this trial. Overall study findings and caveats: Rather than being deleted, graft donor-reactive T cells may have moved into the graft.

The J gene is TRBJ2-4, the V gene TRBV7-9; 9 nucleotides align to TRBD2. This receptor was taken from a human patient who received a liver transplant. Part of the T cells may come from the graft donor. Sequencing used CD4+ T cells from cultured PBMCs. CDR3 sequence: CASSNSGSDIQYF. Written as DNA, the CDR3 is TGTGCCAGCAGCAATAGCGGGAGTGACATTCAGTACTTC.